These 27 T cell receptor beta chains originate from one sample sequenced in a study of CD8+CD57+ T cells in acquired aplastic anemia. Template material for TCR beta VDJ and CDR3 profiling consisted of genomic DNA. TCRdb independently ran MiXCR on the reads; one entry per CDR3 protein. The table has around 150,000 distinct CDR3 sequences, approximately 43% seen once. Sequenced material: sorted CD4+, CD8+, or CD8+CD57+ T cells (not recorded which) from PBMCs. The origin of the receptors is a human donor in good health.

This clonotype has just a few counts. This chain joins TRBV9 and TRBJ1-3; the match to TRBD1 covers 10 bases. V trimming: 3 bases; J trimming: 1 base; junction bases outside the gene matches: 10. Germline V gene sequence: CDR1 SGDLS, CDR2 YYNGEE. CDR3 length: 18 residues. Written as DNA, the CDR3 is TGTGCCAGCAGCGGGCACCCGACAGGGGGCAAGTCTGGAAACACCATATATTTT. Amino acid sequence: CASSGHPTGGKSGNTIYF. Variable domain in full (rest from reference TRBV9 and TRBJ1-3): DSGVTQTPKHLITATGQRVTLRCSPRSGDLSVYWYQQSLDQGLQFLIQYYNGEERAKGNILERFSAQQFPDLHSELNLSSLELGDSALYFCASSGHPTGGKSGNTIYFGEGSWLTVV.

The chain couples TRBV15 to TRBJ2-7; TRBD2 agrees at 14 bases. Germline lookup yields CDR1 LNHNV and CDR2 YYDKDF (reference sequence). The CDR3 extends over 17 amino acids. V dropped 5 bases and J dropped 0; count of bases not matched to a gene: 6. CDR3 in amino acids: CATSGLAGGSSSYEQYF. The CDR3 DNA reads as TGTGCCACCAGCGGACTAGCGGGGGGATCGAGCTCCTACGAGCAGTACTTC.

The gene calls are TRBV2 and TRBJ1-1; no definite D call. CDR1 is SNHLY and CDR2 is FYNNEI in the germline V gene. V lost 6 bases to trimming and J lost 3 bases, with 11 bases between them. This CDR3 is 13 amino acids long. The CDR3 DNA follows: TGTGCCAGCAGGGAAAATTGGGACACTGAAGCTTTCTTT. Its translation is CASRENWDTEAFF. Complete variable domain (other parts from reference TRBV2 and TRBJ1-1): EPEVTQTPSHQVTQMGQEVILRCVPISNHLYFYWYRQILGQKVEFLVSFYNNEISEKSEIFDDQFSVERPDGSNFTLKIRSTKLEDSAMYFCASRENWDTEAFFGQGTRLTVV.

This chain connects TRBV7-8 to TRBJ2-1; unclear D gene. Between the trimmed V and J ends, which lost 5 bases and 6 bases, there was a span of 11 bases. The CDR3 has 13 amino acids. Germline V CDR1 and CDR2: SGHVS, FQNEAQ. The chain's CDR3 is CASSLNGVNEQFF. CDR3 DNA: TGTGCCAGCAGCCTTAACGGAGTCAATGAGCAGTTCTTC.

The V gene is TRBV7-3, the J gene TRBJ2-3; 8 bases align to TRBD2. The germline V gene encodes CDR1 SGHTA and CDR2 FQGTGA. J was trimmed by 1 base and V by 5 bases; bases with no gene match: 5. The CDR3 extends over 15 amino acids. Written as DNA, the CDR3 is TGTGCCAGCAGCCCAGATAGCGGGGGCACAGATACGCAGTATTTT. This encodes CASSPDSGGTDTQYF.

This clonotype came up once. This rearrangement joins TRBV10-3 to TRBJ2-3; 7 nucleotides align to TRBD2. Germline CDR1 and CDR2: ENHRY and SYGVKD. The trim removed 11 bases at V and 2 bases at J, leaving 16 bases unmatched. The CDR3 runs to 16 residues. This chain's CDR3 is CAVNRASRGDTDTQYF. In DNA form, the CDR3 reads TGTGCCGTCAATCGGGCTAGCCGGGGGGACACAGATACGCAGTATTTT.

The sample holds many counts of this clonotype. This chain uses TRBV5-1 with TRBJ2-3; D may be TRBD1 (6 bases). Trimming removed 1 base from V and 5 bases from J, with 8 bases in between. This CDR3 contains 13 residues. Germline V lookup: CDR1 SGHRS, CDR2 YFSETQ. Here the CDR3 reads CASSLPGEDTQYF. In DNA form, the CDR3 reads TGCGCCAGCAGCTTGCCAGGGGAAGATACGCAGTATTTT.

This clonotype is a singleton in its sample. This may stem from a read error, because a much larger clone lies one nucleotide away. The chain carries TRBV5-5 and TRBJ2-2; a possible D gene is TRBD1 (5 bases). Germline V lookup: CDR1 SGHKS, CDR2 YYEKEE (reference sequence). CDR3 size: 13 residues. CDR3 in amino acids: CASSLPPKQGLLF. The CDR3 DNA reads TGTGCCAGCAGCTTGCCCCCAAAGCAGGGTCTGCTTTTT.

Regarding this clonotype: Possible read error: a much larger clone is one base away. This chain connects TRBV9 to TRBJ2-1; 14 bases match TRBD2. This CDR3 spans 15 amino acids. Germline values: CDR1 SGDLS, CDR2 YYNGEE. This CDR3 reads CASSAGLAGDNELFF. The CDR3, as DNA: TGTGCCAGCAGCGCGGGACTAGCGGGGGACAATGAGCTGTTCTTC.

There are many counts of this clonotype. The gene calls are TRBV19 and TRBJ1-1; tentatively, D is TRBD1 (5 bases). The CDR3 is 10 residues long. Germline loops: CDR1 LNHDA, CDR2 SQIVND (reference sequence). The V gene lost 11 bases and the J gene lost 4 bases, with 8 bases spanning the gap. The CDR3 DNA is TGTGCCGTGAGGGGCACTGAAGCTTTCTTT. It is translated as CAVRGTEAFF.

This clonotype was seen ten or more times. The V gene is TRBV3-1, the J gene TRBJ1-2, with D perhaps matching TRBD1 (6 bases). V was cut by 4 bases and J by 5 bases, with 8 bases left in between. Germline values: CDR1 LGHDT, CDR2 YNNKEL (reference sequence). The length of the CDR3 is 12 residues. CDR3 DNA sequence: TGTGCCAGCAGCCTGACAGGATATGGCTACACCTTC. Its protein is CASSLTGYGYTF.

This clonotype was recorded only once. The chain joins TRBV20-1 to TRBJ1-4; D remains unclear. Trimming took 3 bases from V and 4 from J, leaving 12 bases between them. CDR3 length: 14 amino acids. Germline V gives CDR1 DFQATT, CDR2 SNEGSKA (reference sequence). The CDR3 loop is CSASLRLDNEKLFF. DNA of the CDR3: TGCAGTGCTAGCTTACGGTTAGATAATGAAAAACTGTTTTTT.

The rearrangement links TRBV2 to TRBJ2-5, with no clear D. Germline V gene data show CDR1 as SNHLY and CDR2 as FYNNEI. This CDR3 has 11 residues. V was clipped by 5 bases and J by 3 bases, with 4 bases between them. The CDR3 bases are TGTGCCAGCAGTCAAAAAGAGACCCAGTACTTC. Amino acid sequence: CASSQKETQYF.

This clonotype was seen ten or more times. This sequence joins TRBV11-2 and TRBJ2-1; maybe TRBD1 (8 bases). Trimming cost V 0 bases and J 7 bases, with 19 bases left between them. There are 17 residues in the CDR3. Germline loops: CDR1 SGHAT, CDR2 FQNNGV. The CDR3 coding sequence is TGTGCCAGCAGCTTAGATGAACAGGGGGGGGTTATGAATGAGCAGTTCTTC. Translated, it gives CASSLDEQGGVMNEQFF.

The rearrangement joins TRBV18 to TRBJ1-1; D not resolved. The CDR3 totals 14 residues. Germline CDR1 KGHSH, CDR2 LQKENI. Trimming took off 0 bases at V and 3 bases at J, with 8 bases between the two ends. The CDR3 DNA reads as TGTGCCAGCTCACCACCGGGATGGGACACTGAAGCTTTCTTT. Translated, it gives CASSPPGWDTEAFF.

This clonotype has only a few counts. Given a much more abundant clone one base away, this may be a read error. The rearrangement joins TRBV20-1 to TRBJ2-7; D may match TRBD1 or TRBD2 (5 bases each). The germline V and J ends were trimmed by 4 bases and 4 bases, with 14 bases remaining between them. The CDR3 covers 13 residues. Germline V gene sequence: CDR1 DFQATT, CDR2 SNEGSKA (reference sequence). Here the CDR3 reads CSAIPRELYEQYF. The CDR3 coding sequence is TGCAGTGCTATACCCAGGGAGCTTTACGAGCAGTACTTC.

This clonotype was counted ten times or more. The V call is TRBV7-2, the J call TRBJ2-2; weak D call: TRBD1 (5 bases). This CDR3 region has 15 residues. Germline loops: CDR1 SGHTA, CDR2 FQGNSA. Trimming removed 3 bases at V and 2 bases at J, with 10 bases between. CDR3 nucleotides: TGTGCCAGCAGCTTTTGGGGCCCTAACACCGGGGAGCTGTTTTTT. Protein sequence: CASSFWGPNTGELFF.

V is TRBV28 and J is TRBJ2-3; maybe TRBD1 (6 bases). Trimming left V 5 bases short and J 4 bases short, with 13 bases between. The CDR3 loop spans 14 amino acids. Germline V CDR1 and CDR2: MDHEN, SYDVKM. The DNA for the CDR3 is TGTGCCAGCAGTAAAAGTACAGGGTCAGATACGCAGTATTTT. This encodes CASSKSTGSDTQYF. The full variable domain, with the rest looked up from reference TRBV28 and TRBJ2-3, is DVKVTQSSRYLVKRTGEKVFLECVQDMDHENMFWYRQDPGLGLRLIYFSYDVKMKEKGDIPEGYSVSREKKERFSLILESASTNQTSMYLCASSKSTGSDTQYFGPGTRLTVL.

In its sample, this clonotype was seen many times. The chain couples TRBV14 to TRBJ1-6, with D possibly being TRBD1 (5 bases). CDR1 and CDR2 from the germline V gene are SGHDN and FVKESK. V was shortened by 1 base and J by 5 bases, with 12 bases between the two germline ends. The CDR3 has 16 amino acids. The CDR3 nucleotides are TGTGCCAGCAGCCAAGTTCCGGGACTAGATAATTCACCCCTCCACTTT. Its protein product is CASSQVPGLDNSPLHF.

V and J are TRBV14 and TRBJ2-1; D not resolved. The CDR3 contains 12 residues. Per the germline V gene, CDR1 is SGHDN and CDR2 is FVKESK. The ends were cut back, 0 bases at V and 13 bases at J, with 10 bases in the middle. The CDR3 region has the DNA TGTGCCAGCAGCCAAGAAGTATGGCAACAGTTCTTC. It encodes CASSQEVWQQFF.

This chain's CDR3 is CASSSDASYEQYF. CDR3 bases: TGTGCCAGCAGCTCTGACGCATCCTACGAGCAGTACTTC. This chain joins TRBV2 and TRBJ2-7; D uncertain. V lost 6 bases and J 1 base, leaving 10 bases between the germline ends. Germline values: CDR1 SNHLY, CDR2 FYNNEI. This CDR3 contains 13 residues.

The chain is built from TRBV2 and TRBJ2-3; 7 bases fit TRBD1. CDR1 and CDR2 (germline): SNHLY, FYNNEI. The CDR3 consists of 16 residues. Trimming removed 0 bases from V and 0 bases from J; junction bases left unmatched: 3. CDR3 amino acids: CASSEAGTASTDTQYF. The CDR3 nucleotides read TGTGCCAGCAGTGAAGCGGGGACAGCTAGCACAGATACGCAGTATTTT.

As concerns this clonotype: This may stem from a read error, because a much larger clone lies one nucleotide away. The chain carries TRBV11-3 and TRBJ1-1; no reliable D call. The CDR3 is made up of 12 amino acids. Trimming cost V 5 bases and J 11 bases, with 15 bases left between them. Looked up from germline, CDR1 is SGHNT and CDR2 is YENEEA. The CDR3 spells CASSLERESAFF. DNA of the CDR3: TGTGCCAGCAGCCTCGAGAGGGAATCGGCTTTCTTT.

The chain carries TRBV10-3 and TRBJ2-3; D ambiguous. This CDR3 comprises 13 residues. Germline lookup yields CDR1 ENHRY and CDR2 SYGVKD. V was pared by 6 bases and J by 0 bases, with 7 bases between. The CDR3: CAIRLDSTDTQYF. Here the CDR3 DNA reads TGTGCCATCAGACTGGACAGCACAGATACGCAGTATTTT.

The CDR3 here is CATGDRVNEQFF. CDR3 nucleotide sequence: TGTGCCACCGGGGACAGGGTCAATGAGCAGTTCTTC. The chain links TRBV24-1 to TRBJ2-1; 9 bases are shared with TRBD1. CDR1 is KGHDR and CDR2 is SFDVKD in the germline V gene. The CDR3 covers 12 residues. Trimming removed 9 bases from V and 6 bases from J; junction bases left unmatched: 2.

This clonotype showed up many times. This chain connects TRBV7-3 to TRBJ1-1, with D possibly being TRBD1 (5 bases). The CDR3 runs to 13 residues. Trimming took off 5 bases at V and 4 bases at J, with 11 bases between the two ends. CDR1 is SGHTA and CDR2 is FQGTGA in the germline V gene. CDR3 DNA: TGTGCCAGCAGCCGGGGGGGGAGCACTGAAGCTTTCTTT. This translates into CASSRGGSTEAFF.

A note on this clonotype: This may come from a read error, since a much larger clone is one base off. This chain's CDR3 is CASSPSGGGSDQPQHF. The CDR3 nucleotides are TGTGCCAGCAGCCCTTCGGGAGGCGGTAGCGATCAGCCCCAGCATTTT. V usage is TRBV5-6 and J usage is TRBJ1-5; D unresolved. Germline CDR1 is SGHDT and CDR2 is YYEEEE. The CDR3 consists of 16 residues.